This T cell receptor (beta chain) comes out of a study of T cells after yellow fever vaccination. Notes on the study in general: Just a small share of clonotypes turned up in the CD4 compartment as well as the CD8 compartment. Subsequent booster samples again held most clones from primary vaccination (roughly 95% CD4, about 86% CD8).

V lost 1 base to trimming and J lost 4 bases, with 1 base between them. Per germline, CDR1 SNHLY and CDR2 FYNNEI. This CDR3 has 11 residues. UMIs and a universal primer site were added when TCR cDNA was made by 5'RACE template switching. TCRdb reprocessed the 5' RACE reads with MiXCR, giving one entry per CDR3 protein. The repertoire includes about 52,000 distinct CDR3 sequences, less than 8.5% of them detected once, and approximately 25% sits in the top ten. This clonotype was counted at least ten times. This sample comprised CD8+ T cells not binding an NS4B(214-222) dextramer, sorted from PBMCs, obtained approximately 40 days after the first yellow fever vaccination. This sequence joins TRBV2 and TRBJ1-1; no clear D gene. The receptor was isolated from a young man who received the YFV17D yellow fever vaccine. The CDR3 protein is CASSEGTEAFF. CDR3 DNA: TGTGCCAGCAGTGAAGGCACTGAAGCTTTCTTT.